This T cell receptor beta chain is from a study of blood T cells in healthy people across ages. Study as a whole: About one barcoded beta molecule was captured per two T cells (by template switching).

Study observations and caveats: The diversity estimates, figures obtained from one million T cells, were considered underestimates.

V dropped 4 bases and J dropped 6; count of bases not matched to a gene: 7. The CDR3 runs 16 residues. Germline CDR1 and CDR2: SGHDT and YYEEEE. The use of a sample-barcoded 5' primer and a J-beta primer mix characterized a second PCR of roughly 7 to 11 cycles. TCRdb reprocessed the 5' RACE reads with MiXCR, giving one entry per CDR3 protein. The sample holds roughly 800,000 distinct CDR3 sequences, around 25% seen once. Points on this clonotype: Its matching antigen is unknown.

The sample also formed part of further work on T cells of mothers and their children. That paper states: RNA was extracted, and all of it went into cDNA synthesis at 1.5 ug per 15 ul.

The chain combines TRBV5-6 with TRBJ2-2, with 12 bases aligning to TRBD1. Material for sequencing was blood. The receptor's source is a boy younger than 18 in good health. The CDR3 loop is CASSRGQGAPAGELFF. The CDR3 nucleotides are TGTGCCAGCAGCCGGGGACAGGGGGCTCCTGCCGGGGAGCTGTTTTTT.